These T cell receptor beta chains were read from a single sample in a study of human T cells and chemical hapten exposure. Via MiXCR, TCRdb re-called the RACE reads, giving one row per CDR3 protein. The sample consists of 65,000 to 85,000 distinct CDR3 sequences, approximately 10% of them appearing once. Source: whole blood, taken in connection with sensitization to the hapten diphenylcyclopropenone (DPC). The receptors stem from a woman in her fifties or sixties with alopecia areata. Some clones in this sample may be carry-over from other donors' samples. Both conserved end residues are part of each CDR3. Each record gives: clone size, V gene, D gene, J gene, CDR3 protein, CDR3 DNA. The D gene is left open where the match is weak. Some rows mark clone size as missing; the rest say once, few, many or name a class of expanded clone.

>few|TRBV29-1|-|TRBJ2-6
CSVVLAEGPGANVLTF
TGCAGCGTTGTGTTGGCAGAGGGCCCTGGGGCCAACGTCCTGACTTTC
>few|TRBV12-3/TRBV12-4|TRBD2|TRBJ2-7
CASSGLAGGSYEQYF
TGTGCCAGCAGCGGACTAGCGGGGGGCTCCTACGAGCAGTACTTC
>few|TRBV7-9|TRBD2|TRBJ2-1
CASSSRERGGLNVFF
TGTGCCAGCAGCTCCAGGGAGCGGGGGGGCCTTAATGTTTTCTTC
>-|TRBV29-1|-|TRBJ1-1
CSVGTLGTEAFF
TGCAGCGTTGGGACGCTGGGCACTGAAGCTTTCTTT
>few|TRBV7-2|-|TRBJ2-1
CASSPSNAGEQFF
TGTGCCAGCAGCCCGTCCAATGCGGGGGAGCAGTTCTTC
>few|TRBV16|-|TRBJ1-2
CASSQERHYGYTF
TGTGCCAGCAGCCAGGAACGACACTATGGCTACACCTTC
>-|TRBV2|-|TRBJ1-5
CASERYGVYQPQHF
TGTGCCAGCGAGCGTTACGGAGTTTATCAGCCCCAGCATTTT
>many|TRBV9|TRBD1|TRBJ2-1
CASSTRQGPFNEQFF
TGTGCCAGCAGCACTCGACAGGGCCCCTTCAATGAGCAGTTCTTC
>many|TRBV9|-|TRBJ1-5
CASSVGDGDQPQHF
TGTGCCAGCAGCGTAGGGGACGGAGATCAGCCCCAGCATTTT
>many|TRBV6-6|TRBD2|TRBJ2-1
CASSYPLAGDNEQFF
TGTGCCAGCAGTTACCCTCTAGCGGGGGACAATGAGCAGTTCTTC
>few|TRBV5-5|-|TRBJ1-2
CASSSQTRQAYGYTF
TGTGCCAGCAGCTCTCAAACAAGACAGGCCTATGGCTACACCTTC
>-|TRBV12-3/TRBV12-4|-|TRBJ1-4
CASSFVTRSNEKLFF
TGTGCCAGCAGTTTCGTGACACGGAGTAATGAAAAACTGTTTTTT
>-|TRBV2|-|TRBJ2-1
CASPQESSYNEQFF
TGTGCCAGCCCCCAAGAGAGCTCCTACAATGAGCAGTTCTTC
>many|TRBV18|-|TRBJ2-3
CASSPGTRISTDTQYF
TGTGCCAGCTCACCTGGGACTCGAATTAGCACAGATACGCAGTATTTT
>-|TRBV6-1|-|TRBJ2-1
CASSYRENEQFF
TGTGCCAGCAGTTACAGGGAAAACGAGCAGTTCTTC
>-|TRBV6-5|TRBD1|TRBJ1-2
CASSYSRQGDGYTF
TGTGCCAGCAGTTACTCGAGACAGGGGGATGGCTACACCTTC
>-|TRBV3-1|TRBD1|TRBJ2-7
CASSWTGGHEQYF
TGTGCCAGCAGCTGGACAGGGGGCCACGAGCAGTACTTC
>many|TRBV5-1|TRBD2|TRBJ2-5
CASSAGGRQETQYF
TGCGCCAGCAGCGCGGGAGGGAGACAAGAGACCCAGTACTTC
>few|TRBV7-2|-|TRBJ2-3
CASSRTVTDTQYF
TGTGCCAGCAGCCGGACCGTCACAGATACGCAGTATTTT
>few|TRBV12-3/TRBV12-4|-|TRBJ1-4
CASNGHPDWEKLFF
TGTGCCAGCAATGGACACCCTGACTGGGAAAAACTGTTTTTT
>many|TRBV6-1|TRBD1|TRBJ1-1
CASRDADRRNTEAFF
TGTGCCAGCAGGGACGCGGACAGGCGGAACACTGAAGCTTTCTTT
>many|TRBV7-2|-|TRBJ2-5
CASSLVLGPGTQYF
TGTGCCAGCAGCTTAGTTCTGGGTCCTGGGACCCAGTACTTC